These 16 T cell receptor beta chains were sequenced from one sample in a study of post-analysis software for immune sequencing data. Study results and limitations: In patients, about 5 TRBV segments were more frequent than in controls, with TRBV5-6, TRBV5-1 and TRBV20-1 among them.

Each TCR beta cDNA library carried unique molecular identifiers. TCRdb reprocessed the PCR reads with MiXCR, giving one entry per CDR3 protein. The sample records some 690,000 distinct CDR3 sequences, approximately 30% being singletons. Their recognized antigens are unknown. Sequenced sample: blood. Receptors were obtained from a girl under 18 with multiple sclerosis.

This clonotype was detected once. V gene TRBV20-1 combines with J gene TRBJ2-4; 7 bases fit TRBD1. The last part of the DNA fits TRBJ2-7 better; the J call may be wrong. Germline CDR1 is DFQATT and CDR2 is SNEGSKA (reference sequence). The CDR3 covers 13 residues. The CDR3 DNA reads as TGCAGGGTGACAGGGTTAGGAACCTACGAGCAGTACTTC. Its protein is CRVTGLGTYEQYF.

This rearrangement joins TRBV27 to TRBJ2-3; D tentatively fits TRBD1 or TRBD2 (6 bases each). The CDR3 contains 15 residues. The germline V and J ends were trimmed by 2 bases and 2 bases, with 11 bases remaining between them. The germline V gene has CDR1 MNHEY and CDR2 SMNVEV (reference sequence). The CDR3 region is CASSLGGRDTDTQYF. CDR3 DNA: TGTGCCAGCAGTTTAGGGGGGCGGGACACAGATACGCAGTATTTT.

This clonotype has only a few counts. This chain joins TRBV12-3 or TRBV12-4 and TRBJ2-1, with TRBD2 matching 11 bases. The junction had 14 bases not matched to a gene; V was cut back by 7 bases and J by 15 bases. CDR3 length equals 14 residues. CDR3: CASMTGTSGPQAFF. Written as DNA, the CDR3 is TGTGCCAGCATGACCGGGACTAGCGGCCCCCAGGCGTTCTTC.

This clonotype was seen repeatedly, ten times or more. V and J are TRBV10-3 and TRBJ2-6; D gene uncertain. V lost 0 bases, J lost 1 base, and 13 bases lay in between. CDR1 ENHRY and CDR2 SYGVKD come from the germline V gene. CDR3 length: 18 amino acids. The CDR3 sequence: CAISESAFRGSGANVLTF. CDR3 sequence (DNA): TGTGCCATCAGTGAGTCAGCGTTTCGCGGATCTGGGGCCAACGTCCTGACTTTC.

This rearrangement joins TRBV3-1 to TRBJ2-3; 7 positions agree with TRBD2. The CDR3 covers 15 residues. Germline V gene data show CDR1 as LGHDT and CDR2 as YNNKEL (reference sequence). Losses at the gene ends were 5 bases for V and 4 bases for J; bases not matched to a gene: 9. CDR3 bases: TGTGCCAGCAGCGACCCGGGACTAAAGGCAGATACGCAGTATTTT. This codes for CASSDPGLKADTQYF.

The chain combines TRBV5-6 with TRBJ1-5, with D maybe TRBD1 (5 bases). CDR1 is SGHDT and CDR2 is YYEEEE in the germline V gene. The CDR3 length is 17 residues. Trimming pared 1 base from V and 1 base from J, leaving 15 bases between. The CDR3 region has the DNA TGTGCCAGCAGCTTGACCGAGGGGTTCCTAAGCAATCAGCCCCAGCATTTT. Residues: CASSLTEGFLSNQPQHF.

This clonotype was seen a handful of times. The chain links TRBV6-2 or TRBV6-3 to TRBJ2-1; D is tentatively TRBD1 or TRBD2 (9 bases each). The germline CDR1 and CDR2 sequences are MNHEY and SVGEGT. The CDR3 has 14 amino acids. Trimming pared 6 bases from V and 10 bases from J, leaving 19 bases between. CDR3 region: CASRSGGTGSEQFF. For the CDR3, the DNA is TGTGCCAGCAGGAGCGGGGGGACAGGGAGCGAGCAGTTCTTC.

The CDR3: CSAHDPGDGYTF. The CDR3 nucleotides read TGCAGTGCTCATGACCCAGGTGATGGCTACACCTTC. J is TRBJ1-2 and V is TRBV20-1; D not resolved. This CDR3 has 12 amino acids. Germline-derived CDR1 and CDR2 are DFQATT and SNEGSKA (reference sequence). The V gene lost 5 bases and the J gene lost 6 bases, with 13 bases spanning the gap.

This clonotype was seen a few times. The gene calls are TRBV7-2 and TRBJ2-7, with a weak D call TRBD1 (6 bases). The ends were cut back, 6 bases at V and 3 bases at J, with 12 bases in the middle. The CDR3 is made up of 13 amino acids. Germline loops: CDR1 SGHTA, CDR2 FQGNSA. The CDR3 coding sequence is TGTGCCAGCAGGCCAACAGGGTTCTACGAGCAGTACTTC. This sequence encodes CASRPTGFYEQYF. The full variable domain, its missing parts supplied by reference TRBV7-2 and TRBJ2-7, is GAGVSQSPSNKVTEKGKDVELRCDPISGHTALYWYRQSLGQGLEFLIYFQGNSAPDKSGLPSDRFSAERTGGSVSTLTIQRTQQEDSAVYLCASRPTGFYEQYFGPGTRLTVT.

This clonotype was counted a few times. This chain uses TRBV20-1 with TRBJ2-4; D uncertain. The CDR3 covers 14 residues. Germline V gives CDR1 DFQATT, CDR2 SNEGSKA (reference sequence). The ends were cut back, 0 bases at V and 2 bases at J, with 8 bases in the middle. As DNA, the CDR3 is TGCAGTGCTAGAGATAGGGTATCCAAAAACATTCAGTACTTC. The encoded protein is CSARDRVSKNIQYF.

The V gene is TRBV7-2, the J gene TRBJ2-5, with D uncertain. CDR3 size: 15 residues. V gave up 5 bases and J gave up 5 bases, with 18 bases separating them. The germline gives CDR1 SGHTA, CDR2 FQGNSA. The CDR3 DNA reads TGTGCCAGCAGCCGAGAGGTGGCCAGGTCGGAGACCCAGTACTTC. Residues: CASSREVARSETQYF.

This clonotype occurred a few times. The CDR3 DNA follows: TGTGCCAGCAGCCTAGACAGGGTAGCAACAGATACGCAGTATTTT. It specifies CASSLDRVATDTQYF. The chain carries TRBV3-1 and TRBJ2-3; 7 bases match TRBD1. Germline V gives CDR1 LGHDT, CDR2 YNNKEL (reference sequence). The CDR3 is 15 amino acids. The junction had 7 bases not matched to a gene; V was cut back by 4 bases and J by 3 bases.

The chain couples TRBV12-3 or TRBV12-4 to TRBJ1-4; 10 bases map to TRBD1. V lost 7 bases to trimming and J lost 7 bases; unmatched junction nucleotides: 6. The CDR3 has 14 amino acids. The CDR3 reads CASTPGQGSEKLFF. The CDR3 DNA sequence: TGTGCCAGCACTCCGGGACAGGGGAGTGAAAAACTGTTTTTT.

This clonotype was seen a handful of times. The chain is built from TRBV12-3 or TRBV12-4 and TRBJ1-6; 7 positions match TRBD1. The CDR3 consists of 15 residues. J was trimmed by 6 bases and V by 5 bases; bases with no gene match: 7. CDR3 amino acids: CASSTGQDANSPLHF. CDR3 DNA: TGTGCCAGCAGTACCGGACAGGACGCTAATTCACCCCTCCACTTT.

This clonotype has ten or more counts. J is TRBJ2-3 and V is TRBV29-1, with 11 bases matching TRBD2. V lost 4 bases and J lost 0; bases outside the gene matches: 0. CDR3 length: 14 residues. Germline V lookup: CDR1 SQVTM, CDR2 ANQGSEA. This chain's CDR3 is CSVVAGGSTDTQYF. For the CDR3, the DNA is TGCAGCGTTGTAGCGGGAGGGAGCACAGATACGCAGTATTTT.

The chain is built from TRBV20-1 and TRBJ2-1; 9 bases match TRBD2. The germline V gene has CDR1 DFQATT and CDR2 SNEGSKA (reference sequence). This CDR3 region has 15 residues. V trimming: 6 bases; J trimming: 5 bases; junction bases outside the gene matches: 11. CDR3 loop: CSAEAAGGLHNEQFF. Written as DNA, the CDR3 is TGCAGTGCGGAGGCGGCGGGAGGGCTTCACAATGAGCAGTTCTTC.